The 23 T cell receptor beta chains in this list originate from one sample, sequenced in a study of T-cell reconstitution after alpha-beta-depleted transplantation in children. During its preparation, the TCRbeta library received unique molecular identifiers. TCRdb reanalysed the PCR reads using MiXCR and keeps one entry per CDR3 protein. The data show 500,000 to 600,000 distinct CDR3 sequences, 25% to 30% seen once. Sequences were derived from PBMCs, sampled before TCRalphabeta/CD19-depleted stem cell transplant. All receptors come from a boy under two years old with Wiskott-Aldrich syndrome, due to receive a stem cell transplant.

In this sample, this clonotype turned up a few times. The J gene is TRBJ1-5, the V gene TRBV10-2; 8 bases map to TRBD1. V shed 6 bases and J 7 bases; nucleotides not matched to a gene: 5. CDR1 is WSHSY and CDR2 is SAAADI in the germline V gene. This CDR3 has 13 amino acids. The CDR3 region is CASRGQGHQPQHF. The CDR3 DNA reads TGCGCCAGCAGAGGACAGGGTCACCAGCCCCAGCATTTT.

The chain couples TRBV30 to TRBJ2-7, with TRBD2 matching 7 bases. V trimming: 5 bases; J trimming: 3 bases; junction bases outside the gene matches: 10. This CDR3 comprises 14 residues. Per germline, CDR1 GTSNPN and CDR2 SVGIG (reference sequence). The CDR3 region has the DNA TGTGCCTGGGGGGGGGACCGGGACGGCTACGAGCAGTACTTC. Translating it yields CAWGGDRDGYEQYF.

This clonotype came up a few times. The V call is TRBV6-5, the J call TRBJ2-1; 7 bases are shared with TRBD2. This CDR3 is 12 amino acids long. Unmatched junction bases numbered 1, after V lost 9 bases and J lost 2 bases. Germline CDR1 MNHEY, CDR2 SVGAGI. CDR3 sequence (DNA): TGTGCCAGTGGACTAGCCTACAATGAGCAGTTCTTC. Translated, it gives CASGLAYNEQFF.

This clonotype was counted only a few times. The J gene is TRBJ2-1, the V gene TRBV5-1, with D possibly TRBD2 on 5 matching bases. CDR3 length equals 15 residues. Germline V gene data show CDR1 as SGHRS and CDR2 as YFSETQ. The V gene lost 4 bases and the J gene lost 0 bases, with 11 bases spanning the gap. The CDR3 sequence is CASSPGGCSYNEQFF. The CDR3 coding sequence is TGCGCCAGCAGCCCCGGCGGGTGCTCCTACAATGAGCAGTTCTTC.

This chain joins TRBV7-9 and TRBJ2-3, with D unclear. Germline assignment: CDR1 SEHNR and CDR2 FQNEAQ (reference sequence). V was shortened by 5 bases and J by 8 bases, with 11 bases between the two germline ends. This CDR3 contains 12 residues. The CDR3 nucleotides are TGTGCCAGCAGCCCGACCCCCGGTACGCAGTATTTT. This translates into CASSPTPGTQYF.

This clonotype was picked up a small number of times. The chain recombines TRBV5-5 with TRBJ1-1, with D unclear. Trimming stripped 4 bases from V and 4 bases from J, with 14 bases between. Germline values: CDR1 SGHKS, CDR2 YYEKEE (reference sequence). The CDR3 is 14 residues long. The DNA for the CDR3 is TGTGCCAGCAGCCCCGATCCGGGAGGCACTGAAGCTTTCTTT. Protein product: CASSPDPGGTEAFF.

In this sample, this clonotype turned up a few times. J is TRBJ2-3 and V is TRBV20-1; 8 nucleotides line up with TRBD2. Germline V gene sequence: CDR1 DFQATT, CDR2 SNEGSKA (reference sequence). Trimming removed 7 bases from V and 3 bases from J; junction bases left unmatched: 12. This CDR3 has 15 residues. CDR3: CSGVAGMGGTDTQYF. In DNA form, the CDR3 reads TGCAGTGGAGTAGCGGGGATGGGGGGTACAGATACGCAGTATTTT.

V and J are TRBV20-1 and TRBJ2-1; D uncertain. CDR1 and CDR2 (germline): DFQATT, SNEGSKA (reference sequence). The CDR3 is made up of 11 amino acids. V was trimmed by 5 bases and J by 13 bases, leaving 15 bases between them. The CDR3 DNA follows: TGCAGTGCTCGGACCCCTTCGGTCCAGTTCTTC. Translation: CSARTPSVQFF.

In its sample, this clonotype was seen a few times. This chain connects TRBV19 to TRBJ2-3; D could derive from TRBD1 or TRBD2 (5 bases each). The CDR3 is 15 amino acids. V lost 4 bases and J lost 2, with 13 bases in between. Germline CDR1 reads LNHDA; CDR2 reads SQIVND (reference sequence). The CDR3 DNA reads TGTGCCAGTAGTAAATTAACCGGGACCACAGATACGCAGTATTTT. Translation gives CASSKLTGTTDTQYF.

The DNA for the CDR3 is TGCGCCAGCAGCTTTCTGGGGGGAGATCAGCCCCAGCATTTT. It specifies CASSFLGGDQPQHF. The chain couples TRBV5-1 to TRBJ1-5; a possible D gene is TRBD1 (5 bases). This CDR3 spans 14 amino acids. Trimming stripped 2 bases from V and 5 bases from J, with 11 bases between. Germline assignment: CDR1 SGHRS and CDR2 YFSETQ.

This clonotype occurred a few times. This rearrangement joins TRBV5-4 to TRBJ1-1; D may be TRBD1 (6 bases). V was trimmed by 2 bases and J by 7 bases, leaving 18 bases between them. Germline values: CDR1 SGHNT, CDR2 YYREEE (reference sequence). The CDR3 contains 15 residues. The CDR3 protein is CASSLNREWGREAFF. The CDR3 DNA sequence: TGTGCCAGCAGCTTAAACAGGGAATGGGGGCGTGAAGCTTTCTTT.

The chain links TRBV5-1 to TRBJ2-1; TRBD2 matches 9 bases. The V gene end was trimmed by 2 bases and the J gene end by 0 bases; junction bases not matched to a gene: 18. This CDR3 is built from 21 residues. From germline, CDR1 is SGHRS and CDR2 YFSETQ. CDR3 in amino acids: CASSLRMSGLASPSSYNEQFF. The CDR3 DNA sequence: TGCGCCAGCAGCTTACGAATGTCGGGACTAGCTTCCCCGAGCTCCTACAATGAGCAGTTCTTC.

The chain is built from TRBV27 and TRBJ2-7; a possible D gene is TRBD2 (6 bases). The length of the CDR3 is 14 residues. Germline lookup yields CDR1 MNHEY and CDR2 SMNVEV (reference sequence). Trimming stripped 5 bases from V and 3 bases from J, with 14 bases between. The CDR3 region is CASSQVGGYYEQYF. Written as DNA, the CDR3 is TGTGCCAGCAGTCAAGTTGGGGGGTACTACGAGCAGTACTTC.

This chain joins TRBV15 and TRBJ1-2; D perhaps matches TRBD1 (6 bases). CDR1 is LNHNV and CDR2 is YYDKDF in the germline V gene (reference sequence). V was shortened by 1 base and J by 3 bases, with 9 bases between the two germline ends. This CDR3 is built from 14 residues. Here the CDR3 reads CATSRAPGDYGYTF. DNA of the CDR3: TGTGCCACCAGCAGAGCTCCAGGGGACTATGGCTACACCTTC.

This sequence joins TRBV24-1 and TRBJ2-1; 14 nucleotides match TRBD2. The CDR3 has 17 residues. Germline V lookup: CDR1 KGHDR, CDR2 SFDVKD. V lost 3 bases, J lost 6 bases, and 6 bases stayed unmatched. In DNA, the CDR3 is TGTGCCACCAGTGATAGCCGGACTAGCGGGAGGTTCAATGAGCAGTTCTTC. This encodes CATSDSRTSGRFNEQFF.

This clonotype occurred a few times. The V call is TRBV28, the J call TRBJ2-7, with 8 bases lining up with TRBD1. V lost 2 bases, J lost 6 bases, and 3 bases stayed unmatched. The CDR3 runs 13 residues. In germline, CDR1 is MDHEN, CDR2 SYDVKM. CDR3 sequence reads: CASSLAGTGEQYF. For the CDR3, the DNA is TGTGCCAGCAGTTTAGCGGGGACAGGCGAGCAGTACTTC.

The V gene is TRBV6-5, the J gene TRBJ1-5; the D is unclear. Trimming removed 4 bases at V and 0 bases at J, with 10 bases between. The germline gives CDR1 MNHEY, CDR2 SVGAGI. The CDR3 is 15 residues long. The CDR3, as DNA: TGTGCCAGCAGTTTAGGAGTTTATAGCAATCAGCCCCAGCATTTT. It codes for CASSLGVYSNQPQHF.

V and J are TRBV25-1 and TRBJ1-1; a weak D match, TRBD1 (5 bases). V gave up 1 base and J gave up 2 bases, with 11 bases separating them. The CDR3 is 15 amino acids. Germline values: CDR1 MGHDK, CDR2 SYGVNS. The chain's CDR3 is CASSELRGPNTEAFF. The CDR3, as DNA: TGTGCCAGCAGTGAATTGAGGGGCCCAAACACTGAAGCTTTCTTT.

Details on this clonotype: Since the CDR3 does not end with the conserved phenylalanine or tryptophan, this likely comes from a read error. The CDR3 sequence: CASSLDWGAGRPEAFL. The CDR3, as DNA: TGTGCCAGCAGCTTAGATTGGGGTGCAGGGCGGCCTGAAGCTTTCTTA. This chain connects TRBV11-2 to TRBJ1-1, with D perhaps TRBD1 (5 bases). Germline V lookup: CDR1 SGHAT, CDR2 FQNNGV. V was clipped by 0 bases and J by 6 bases, with 17 bases between them. This CDR3 contains 16 residues.

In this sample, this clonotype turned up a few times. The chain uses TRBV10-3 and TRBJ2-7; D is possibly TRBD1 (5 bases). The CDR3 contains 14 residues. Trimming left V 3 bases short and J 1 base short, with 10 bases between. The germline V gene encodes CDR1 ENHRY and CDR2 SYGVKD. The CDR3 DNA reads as TGTGCCATCAGTGACTGGGGCAGATCCTACGAGCAGTACTTC. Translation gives CAISDWGRSYEQYF.

Written as DNA, the CDR3 is TGTGCTAGTGGGTCCCCTCGGGAGCCGGGGAGCGGGGAGCTGTTTTTT. Residues: CASGSPREPGSGELFF. This rearrangement joins TRBV12-5 to TRBJ2-2, with D perhaps matching TRBD2 (6 bases). Germline values: CDR1 LGHNT, CDR2 FRNRAP. Between the trimmed V and J ends, which lost 6 bases and 7 bases, there was a span of 21 bases. This CDR3 comprises 16 residues. The full variable domain, its missing parts supplied by reference TRBV12-5 and TRBJ2-2, is DARVTQTPRHKVTEMGQEVTMRCQPILGHNTVFWYRQTMMQGLELLAYFRNRAPLDDSGMPKDRFSAEMPDATLATLKIQPSEPRDSAVYFCASGSPREPGSGELFFGEGSRLTVL.

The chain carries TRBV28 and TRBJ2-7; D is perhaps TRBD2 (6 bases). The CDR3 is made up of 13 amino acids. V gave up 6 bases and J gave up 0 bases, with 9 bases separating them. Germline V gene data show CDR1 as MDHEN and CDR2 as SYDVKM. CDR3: CASRYGSSYEQYF. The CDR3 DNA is TGTGCCAGCAGGTACGGGAGCTCCTACGAGCAGTACTTC.

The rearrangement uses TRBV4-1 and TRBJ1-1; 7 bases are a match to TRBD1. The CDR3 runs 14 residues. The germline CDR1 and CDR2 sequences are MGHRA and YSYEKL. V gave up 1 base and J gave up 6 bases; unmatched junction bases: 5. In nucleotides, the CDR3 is TGCGCCAGCAGCCAAGGAGACAGGGTCCCTGAAGCTTTCTTT. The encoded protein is CASSQGDRVPEAFF.